The rows below give T cell receptor beta chains drawn from one sample of a study of shared clonotypes between healthy human individuals. TCRdb's copy holds only in-frame clones and misses some; the assay was immunoSEQ multiplex PCR. The data show some 95,000 clones, with 60% to 70% seen just once and 50% held by the top ten. The material sequenced was memory CD8+ T cells sorted from blood. These receptors were obtained from a young man in good health. Both conserved end residues are part of each CDR3. The D gene is left open where the match is weak. Size is stated for part of the rows, as once, few or many counts, or as a class when the clone is expanded.

CASSLTASGSLDTQYF TGTGCCAGCAGCTTAACGGCTAGCGGGAGTCTGGATACGCAGTATTTT TRBJ2-3 TRBD2 16 TRBV13 -
CASIQGTYNEQFF TGTGCCAGCATACAGGGGACATACAATGAGCAGTTCTTC TRBJ2-1 TRBD1 13 TRBV28 few
CASSVTRHMNTEAFF TGTGCCAGCAGTGTCACCAGACACATGAACACTGAAGCTTTCTTT TRBJ1-1 - 15 TRBV25-1 -
CASRPGHYNEQFF TGTGCCAGCAGGCCGGGACATTACAATGAGCAGTTCTTC TRBJ2-1 - 13 TRBV27 -
CASSNQSSYNEQFF TGTGCCAGCAGCAACCAGAGCTCCTACAATGAGCAGTTCTTC TRBJ2-1 - 14 TRBV14 -
CASSGLAGADTQYF TGTGCCAGCTCCGGACTAGCGGGAGCTGATACGCAGTATTTT TRBJ2-3 TRBD2 14 TRBV6-1 few
CASSAPWTANYGYTF TGTGCCAGTAGTGCCCCTTGGACAGCTAACTATGGCTACACCTTC TRBJ1-2 - 15 TRBV19 -
CASSEIYEQYF TGTGCCAGCAGTGAAATCTACGAGCAGTACTTC TRBJ2-7 - 11 TRBV6-1 -
CASSLALAGTGELFF TGTGCCAGCAGCTTAGCGCTAGCGGGAACCGGGGAGCTGTTTTTT TRBJ2-2 TRBD2 15 TRBV7-9 few
CASSRTSGIETQYF TGTGCCAGCAGTCGGACTAGCGGGATTGAGACCCAGTACTTC TRBJ2-5 TRBD2 14 TRBV14 -
CASSSQGPTNQPQHF TGTGCCAGCAGTTCGCAGGGGCCGACCAATCAGCCCCAGCATTTT TRBJ1-5 - 15 TRBV6-6 -
CASSGDSSYEQYF TGCGCCAGCAGTGGGGACAGCTCCTACGAGCAGTACTTC TRBJ2-7 TRBD1 13 TRBV10-2 -
CALRTGNEQFF TGTGCCTTACGGACAGGCAATGAGCAGTTCTTC TRBJ2-1 TRBD1 11 TRBV2 -
CSVGTGGGGTEAFF TGCAGCGTTGGAACGGGCGGGGGAGGCACTGAAGCTTTCTTT TRBJ1-1 - 14 TRBV29-1 -
CASSLGTATNEKLFF TGTGCCAGCAGCTTAGGGACAGCAACTAATGAAAAACTGTTTTTT TRBJ1-4 - 15 TRBV11-2 few
CASSPRVETQYF TGTGCCAGCTCACCCCGGGTCGAGACCCAGTACTTC TRBJ2-5 - 12 TRBV18 -
CASSLGSGKYEQYF TGTGCCAGCAGCCTAGGTAGCGGGAAGTACGAGCAGTACTTC TRBJ2-7 TRBD2 14 TRBV14 -
CASGPRGAGELFF TGTGCCAGCGGGCCCCGGGGGGCCGGGGAGCTGTTTTTT TRBJ2-2 TRBD2 13 TRBV6-5 -
CASSPWGSNQPQHF TGTGCCAGCAGTCCATGGGGGAGCAATCAGCCCCAGCATTTT TRBJ1-5 - 14 TRBV7-2 -
CASSLQGNQPQHF TGTGCCAGCAGCCTACAGGGAAATCAGCCCCAGCATTTT TRBJ1-5 - 13 TRBV28 -
CASRDPQGQAKNIQYF TGTGCCAGCAGGGATCCACAGGGTCAGGCCAAAAACATTCAGTACTTC TRBJ2-4 - 16 TRBV2 -
CSASDYGYTF TGCAGTGCTAGTGACTATGGCTACACCTTC TRBJ1-2 - 10 TRBV20-1 -
CASSLLGFHEQYF TGTGCCAGCAGTTTGTTGGGTTTCCACGAGCAGTACTTC TRBJ2-7 - 13 TRBV27 -